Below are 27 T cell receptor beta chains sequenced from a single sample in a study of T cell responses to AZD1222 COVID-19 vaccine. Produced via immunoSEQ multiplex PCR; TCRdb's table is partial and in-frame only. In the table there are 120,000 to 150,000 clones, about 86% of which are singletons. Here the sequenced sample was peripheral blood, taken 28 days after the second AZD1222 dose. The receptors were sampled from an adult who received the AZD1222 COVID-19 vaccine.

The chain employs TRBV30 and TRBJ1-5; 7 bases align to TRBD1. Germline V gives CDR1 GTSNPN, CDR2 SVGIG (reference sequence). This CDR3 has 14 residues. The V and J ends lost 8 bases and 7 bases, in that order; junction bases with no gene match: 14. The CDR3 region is CALGGAGGRQPQHF. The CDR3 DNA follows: TGTGCCCTGGGAGGTGCAGGGGGAAGGCAGCCCCAGCATTTT. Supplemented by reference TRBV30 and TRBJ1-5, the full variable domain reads SQTIHQWPATLVQPVGSPLSLECTVEGTSNPNLYWYRQAAGRGLQLLFYSVGIGQISSEVPQNLSASRPQDRQFILSSKKLLLSDSGFYLCALGGAGGRQPQHFGDGTRLSIL.

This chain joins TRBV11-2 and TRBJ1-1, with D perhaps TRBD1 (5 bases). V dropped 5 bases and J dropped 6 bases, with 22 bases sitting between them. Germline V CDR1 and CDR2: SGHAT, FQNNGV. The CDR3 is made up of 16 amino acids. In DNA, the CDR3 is TGTGCCAGCAGCGAAAGTCCGGGGACCCACGTCGCTGAAGCTTTCTTT. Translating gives CASSESPGTHVAEAFF.

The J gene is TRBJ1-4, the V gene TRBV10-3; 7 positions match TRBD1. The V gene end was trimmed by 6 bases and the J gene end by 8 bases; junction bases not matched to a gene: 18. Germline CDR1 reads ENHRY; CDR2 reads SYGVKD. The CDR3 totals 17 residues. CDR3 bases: TGTGCCATCAGCGCAACCGCTACGACAGGGTTAGGGGAAAAACTGTTTTTT. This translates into CAISATATTGLGEKLFF.

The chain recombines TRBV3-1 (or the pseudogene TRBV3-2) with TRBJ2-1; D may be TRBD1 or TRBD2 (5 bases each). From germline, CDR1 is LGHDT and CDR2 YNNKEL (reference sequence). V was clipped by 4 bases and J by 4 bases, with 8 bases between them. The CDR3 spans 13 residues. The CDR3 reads CASSPGPYNEQFF. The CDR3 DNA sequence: TGTGCCAGCAGCCCGGGACCGTACAATGAGCAGTTCTTC.

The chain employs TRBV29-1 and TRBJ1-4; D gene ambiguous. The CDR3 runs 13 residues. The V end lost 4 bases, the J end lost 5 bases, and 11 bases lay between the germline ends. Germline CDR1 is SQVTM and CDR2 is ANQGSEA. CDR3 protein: CSVAGGGNEKLFF. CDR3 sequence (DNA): TGCAGCGTTGCAGGTGGAGGAAATGAAAAACTGTTTTTT.

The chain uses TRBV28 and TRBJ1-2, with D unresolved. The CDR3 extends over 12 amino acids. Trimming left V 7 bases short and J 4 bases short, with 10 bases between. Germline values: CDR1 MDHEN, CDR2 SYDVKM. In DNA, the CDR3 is TGTGCCAGCAATGAGGGCCGCTATGGCTACACCTTC. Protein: CASNEGRYGYTF.

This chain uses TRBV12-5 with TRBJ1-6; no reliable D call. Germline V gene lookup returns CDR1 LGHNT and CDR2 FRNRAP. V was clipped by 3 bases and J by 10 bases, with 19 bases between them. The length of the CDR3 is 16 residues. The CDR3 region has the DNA TGTGCTAGTGGTTTTTACGTCCCGGGCGTGCAGTCACCCCTCCACTTT. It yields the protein CASGFYVPGVQSPLHF.

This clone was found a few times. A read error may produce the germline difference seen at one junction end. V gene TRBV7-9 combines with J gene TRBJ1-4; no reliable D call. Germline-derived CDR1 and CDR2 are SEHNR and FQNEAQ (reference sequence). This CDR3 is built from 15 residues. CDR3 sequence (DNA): TGTGCCAGCAGCCCCCTATCGACAACGAATGAAAAACTGTTTTTT. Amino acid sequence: CASSPLSTTNEKLFF.

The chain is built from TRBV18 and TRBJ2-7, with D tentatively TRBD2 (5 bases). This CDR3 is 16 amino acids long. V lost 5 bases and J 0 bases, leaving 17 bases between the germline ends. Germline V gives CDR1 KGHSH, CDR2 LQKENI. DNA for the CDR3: TGTGCCAGCTCATCGGACTCAGCGGCAAACTCCTACGAGCAGTACTTC. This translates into CASSSDSAANSYEQYF.

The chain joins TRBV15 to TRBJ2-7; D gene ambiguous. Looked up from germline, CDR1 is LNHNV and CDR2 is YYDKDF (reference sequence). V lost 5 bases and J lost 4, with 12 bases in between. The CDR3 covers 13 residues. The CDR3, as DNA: TGTGCCACCAGCCCTGACGGTTTATACGAGCAGTACTTC. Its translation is CATSPDGLYEQYF.

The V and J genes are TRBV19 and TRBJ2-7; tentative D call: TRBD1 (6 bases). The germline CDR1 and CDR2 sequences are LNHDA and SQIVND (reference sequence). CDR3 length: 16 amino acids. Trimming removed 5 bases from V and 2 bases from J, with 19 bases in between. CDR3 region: CASSVNEGVETYEQYF. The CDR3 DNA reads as TGTGCCAGTAGTGTGAATGAGGGGGTGGAAACCTACGAGCAGTACTTC.

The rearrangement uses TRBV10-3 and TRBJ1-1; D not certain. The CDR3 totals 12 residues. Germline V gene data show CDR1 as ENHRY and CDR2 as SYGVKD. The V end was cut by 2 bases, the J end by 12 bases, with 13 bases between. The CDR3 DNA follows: TGTGCCATCAGTGAGGGATTCTCAGAGACTTTCTTT. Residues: CAISEGFSETFF.

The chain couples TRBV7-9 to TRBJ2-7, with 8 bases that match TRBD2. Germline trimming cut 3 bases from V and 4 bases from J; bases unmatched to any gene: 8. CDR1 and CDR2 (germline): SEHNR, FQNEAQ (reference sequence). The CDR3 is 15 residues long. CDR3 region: CASSFRSGRYYEQYF. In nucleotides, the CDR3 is TGTGCCAGCAGCTTTAGGAGCGGGAGATATTACGAGCAGTACTTC.

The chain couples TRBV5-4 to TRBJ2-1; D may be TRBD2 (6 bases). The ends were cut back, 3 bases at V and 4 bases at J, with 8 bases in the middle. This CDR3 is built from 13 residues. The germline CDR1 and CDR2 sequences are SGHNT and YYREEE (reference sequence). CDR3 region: CASSSGLYNEQFF. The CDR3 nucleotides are TGTGCCAGCAGCTCGGGACTTTACAATGAGCAGTTCTTC.

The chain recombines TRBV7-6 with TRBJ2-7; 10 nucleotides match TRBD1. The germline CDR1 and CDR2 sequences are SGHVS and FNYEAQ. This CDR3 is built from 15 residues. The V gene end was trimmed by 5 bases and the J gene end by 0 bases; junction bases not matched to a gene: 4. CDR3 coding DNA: TGTGCCAGCAGCATGACAGGGGGCGCCTCCTACGAGCAGTACTTC. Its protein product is CASSMTGGASYEQYF.

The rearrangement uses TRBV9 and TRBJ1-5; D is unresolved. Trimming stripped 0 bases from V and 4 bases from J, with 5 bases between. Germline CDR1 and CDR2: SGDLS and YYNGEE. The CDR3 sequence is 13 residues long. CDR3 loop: CASSVEVNQPQHF. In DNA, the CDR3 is TGTGCCAGCAGCGTAGAGGTAAATCAGCCCCAGCATTTT.

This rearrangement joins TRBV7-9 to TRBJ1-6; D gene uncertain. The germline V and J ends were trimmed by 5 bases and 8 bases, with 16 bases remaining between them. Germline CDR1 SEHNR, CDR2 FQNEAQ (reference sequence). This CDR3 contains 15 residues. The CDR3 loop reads CASSPPGSRDSPLHF. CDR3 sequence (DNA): TGTGCCAGCAGCCCACCCGGGTCCCGCGATTCACCCCTCCACTTT. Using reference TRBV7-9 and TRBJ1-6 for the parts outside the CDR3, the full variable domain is DTGVSQNPRHKITKRGQNVTFRCDPISEHNRLYWYRQTLGQGPEFLTYFQNEAQLEKSRLLSDRFSAERPKGSFSTLEIQRTEQGDSAMYLCASSPPGSRDSPLHFGNGTRLTVT.

The CDR3 is CASTTPPYNEQFF. CDR3 nucleotides: TGTGCCAGCACCACCCCGCCCTACAATGAGCAGTTCTTC. The chain links TRBV6-5 to TRBJ2-1; D gene ambiguous. Germline CDR1 is MNHEY and CDR2 is SVGAGI. This CDR3 has 13 amino acids. V lost 7 bases and J lost 2, with 9 bases in between.

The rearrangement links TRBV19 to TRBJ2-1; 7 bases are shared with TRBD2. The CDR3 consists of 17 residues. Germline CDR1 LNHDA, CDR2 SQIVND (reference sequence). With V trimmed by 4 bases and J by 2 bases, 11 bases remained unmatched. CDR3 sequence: CASSTLGGGSAYNEQFF. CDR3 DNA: TGTGCCAGTAGTACCCTCGGCGGCGGGAGCGCCTACAATGAGCAGTTCTTC.

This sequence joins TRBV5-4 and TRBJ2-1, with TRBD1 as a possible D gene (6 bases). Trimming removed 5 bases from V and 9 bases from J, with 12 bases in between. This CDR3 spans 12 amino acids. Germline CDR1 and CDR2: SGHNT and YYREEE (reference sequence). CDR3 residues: CASSSNRVEQFF. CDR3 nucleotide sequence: TGTGCCAGCAGTTCAAACAGGGTTGAGCAGTTCTTC.

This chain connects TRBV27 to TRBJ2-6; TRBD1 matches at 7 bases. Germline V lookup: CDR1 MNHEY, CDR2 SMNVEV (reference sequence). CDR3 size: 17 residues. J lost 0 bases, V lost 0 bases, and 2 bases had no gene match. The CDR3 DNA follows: TGTGCCAGCAGTTTATCGGGGACAGTCTCTGGGGCCAACGTCCTGACTTTC. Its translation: CASSLSGTVSGANVLTF.

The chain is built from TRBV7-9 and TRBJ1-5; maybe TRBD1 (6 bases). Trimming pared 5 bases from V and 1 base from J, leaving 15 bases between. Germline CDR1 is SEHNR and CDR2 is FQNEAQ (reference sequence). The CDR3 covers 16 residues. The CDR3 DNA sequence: TGTGCCAGCAGCCCTTCGGGGGGGCTCAGCAATCAGCCCCAGCATTTT. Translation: CASSPSGGLSNQPQHF.

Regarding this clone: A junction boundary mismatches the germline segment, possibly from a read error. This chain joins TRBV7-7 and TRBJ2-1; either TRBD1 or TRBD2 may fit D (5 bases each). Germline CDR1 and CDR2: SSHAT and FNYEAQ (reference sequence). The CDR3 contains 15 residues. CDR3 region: CASSLSGGLGDEQFF. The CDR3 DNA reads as TGTGCTAGCAGCTTATCTGGCGGGTTGGGGGATGAGCAGTTCTTC.

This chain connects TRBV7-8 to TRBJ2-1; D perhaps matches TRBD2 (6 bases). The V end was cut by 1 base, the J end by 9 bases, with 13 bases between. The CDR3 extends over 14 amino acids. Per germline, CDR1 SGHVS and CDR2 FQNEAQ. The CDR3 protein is CASSLVGRTIEQFF. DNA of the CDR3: TGTGCCAGCAGCTTAGTAGGGAGGACTATTGAGCAGTTCTTC. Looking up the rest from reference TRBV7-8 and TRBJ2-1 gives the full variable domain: GAGVSQSPRYKVAKRGQDVALRCDPISGHVSLFWYQQALGQGPEFLTYFQNEAQLDKSGLPSDRFFAERPEGSVSTLKIQRTQQEDSAVYLCASSLVGRTIEQFFGPGTRLTVL.

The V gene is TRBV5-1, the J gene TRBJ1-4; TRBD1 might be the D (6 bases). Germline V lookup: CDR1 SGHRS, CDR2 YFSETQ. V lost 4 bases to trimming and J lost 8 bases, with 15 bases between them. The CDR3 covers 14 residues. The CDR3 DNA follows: TGCGCCAGCAGCGCGGCAGGGGCCGCGGAAAAACTGTTTTTT. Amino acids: CASSAAGAAEKLFF. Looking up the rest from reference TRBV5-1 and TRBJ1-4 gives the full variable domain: KAGVTQTPRYLIKTRGQQVTLSCSPISGHRSVSWYQQTPGQGLQFLFEYFSETQRNKGNFPGRFSGRQFSNSRSEMNVSTLELGDSALYLCASSAAGAAEKLFFGSGTQLSVL.

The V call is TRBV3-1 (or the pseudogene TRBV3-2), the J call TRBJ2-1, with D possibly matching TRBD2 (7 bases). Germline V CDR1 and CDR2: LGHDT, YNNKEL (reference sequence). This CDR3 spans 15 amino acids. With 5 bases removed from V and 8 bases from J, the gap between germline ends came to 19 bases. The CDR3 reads CASSRGGGPRDEQFF. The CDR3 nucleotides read TGTGCCAGCAGCAGGGGGGGAGGGCCCAGGGATGAGCAGTTCTTC.

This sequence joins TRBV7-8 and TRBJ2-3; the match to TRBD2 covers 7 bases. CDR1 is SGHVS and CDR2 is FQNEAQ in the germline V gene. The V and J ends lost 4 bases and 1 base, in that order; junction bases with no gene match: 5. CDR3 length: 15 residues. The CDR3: CASSWGGLGTDTQYF. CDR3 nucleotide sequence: TGTGCCAGCAGCTGGGGGGGGTTGGGCACAGATACGCAGTATTTT.